These 8 T cell receptor beta chains were sequenced from one sample in a study of CD8+ T cells in alopecia areata. Sequencing used cDNA as its template, made by extracting RNA and reverse transcribing it. Measured with immunoSEQ multiplex PCR; TCRdb has only the in-frame clones, and not every one. Among around 160,000 clones listed, around three fifths were seen once. Treatment of the sample: oral pan-JAK inhibitor, 5-10 mg twice daily. The specimen was CD4+ T cells sorted from blood, collected at week 24, from a patient treated with tofacitinib. The source is a human donor with alopecia areata.

This clone was recorded a few times. This sequence joins TRBV7-2 and TRBJ1-6, with D uncertain. CDR3 length: 14 amino acids. CDR1 and CDR2 (germline): SGHTA, FQGNSA. V lost 1 base to trimming and J lost 10 bases, with 11 bases between them. CDR3 sequence: CASSLERMGSPLHF. The CDR3 region has the DNA TGTGCCAGCAGCTTAGAACGTATGGGCTCACCCCTCCACTTT.

The chain joins TRBV30 to TRBJ2-7; a weak D match, TRBD1 (6 bases). Trimming stripped 3 bases from V and 0 bases from J, with 9 bases between. CDR1 is GTSNPN, CDR2 SVGIG, per germline (reference sequence). The CDR3 spans 13 residues. The CDR3 protein is CAWRRQVSYEQYF. The CDR3 bases are TGTGCCTGGAGGAGACAGGTCTCCTACGAGCAGTACTTC.

The gene calls are TRBV29-1 and TRBJ1-3, with 8 bases identical to TRBD1. J lost 2 bases, V lost 5 bases, and 5 bases had no gene match. The CDR3 is made up of 14 amino acids. CDR1 and CDR2 (germline): SQVTM, ANQGSEA. The CDR3 nucleotides are TGCAGCGTTTTAGGGACAGGTCCTGGAAACACCATATATTTT. Translated, it gives CSVLGTGPGNTIYF.

This clone was detected only a few times. The V gene is TRBV11-2, the J gene TRBJ1-1; a possible D gene is TRBD1 (5 bases). Germline V gene sequence: CDR1 SGHAT, CDR2 FQNNGV. CDR3 length equals 15 residues. V lost 3 bases and J lost 2, with 13 bases in between. The CDR3 here is CASSLEPGLNTEAFF. CDR3 sequence (DNA): TGTGCCAGCAGCTTGGAGCCGGGACTAAACACTGAAGCTTTCTTT.

The CDR3 coding sequence is TGTGCCAGCAGCCTTAGACTCTCCTACGAGCAGTACTTC. Protein sequence: CASSLRLSYEQYF. The chain couples TRBV11-3 to TRBJ2-7; D not resolved. V was shortened by 5 bases and J by 0 bases, with 8 bases between the two germline ends. CDR1 is SGHNT and CDR2 is YENEEA in the germline V gene. The CDR3 loop spans 13 amino acids.

As for this clone: Germline is not matched at one junction end, which may reflect a read error. The chain joins TRBV11-3 to TRBJ1-2; 9 bases map to TRBD1. The CDR3 totals 12 residues. Germline loops: CDR1 SGHNT, CDR2 YENEEA. The chain's CDR3 is CASSATGGLLTF. The CDR3 nucleotides are TGTGCCAGCAGCGCAACAGGGGGCCTTCTGACGTTC. Full variable domain (rest looked up from reference TRBV11-3 and TRBJ1-2): EAGVVQSPRYKIIEKKQPVAFWCNPISGHNTLYWYLQNLGQGPELLIRYENEEAVDDSQLPKDRFSAERLKGVDSTLKIQPAELGDSAVYLCASSATGGLLTFGSGTRLTVV.

This chain uses TRBV30 with TRBJ2-5; weak D call: TRBD1 (6 bases). Trimming stripped 2 bases from V and 4 bases from J, with 14 bases between. CDR3 length equals 14 residues. The germline V gene has CDR1 GTSNPN and CDR2 SVGIG (reference sequence). The CDR3 coding sequence is TGTGCCTGGAGTCTACAGGGTGGGGGAGAGACCCAGTACTTC. Its translation is CAWSLQGGGETQYF.

The CDR3 bases are TGCGCCAGCAGCCAAGCCATACAGGGGGCTCGTGTTCCCTCTGGGGCCAACGTCCTGACTTTC. This gives the protein CASSQAIQGARVPSGANVLTF. The chain carries TRBV4-1 and TRBJ2-6; 9 positions match TRBD1. Germline CDR1 MGHRA, CDR2 YSYEKL. V was clipped by 1 base and J by 0 bases; unmatched bases: 13. The CDR3 loop spans 21 amino acids.